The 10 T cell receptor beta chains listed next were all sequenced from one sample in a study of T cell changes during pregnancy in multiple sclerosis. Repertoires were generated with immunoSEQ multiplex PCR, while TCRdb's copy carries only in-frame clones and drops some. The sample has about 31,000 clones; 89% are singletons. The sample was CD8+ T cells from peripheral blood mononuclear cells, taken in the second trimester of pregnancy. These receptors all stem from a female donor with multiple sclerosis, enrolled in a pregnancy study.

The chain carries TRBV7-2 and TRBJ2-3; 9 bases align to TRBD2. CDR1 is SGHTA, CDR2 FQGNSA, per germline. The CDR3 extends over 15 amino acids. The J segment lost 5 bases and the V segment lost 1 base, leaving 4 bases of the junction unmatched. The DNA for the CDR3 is TGTGCCAGCAGCTTAGTAGCGGGAGTGATAGATACGCAGTATTTT. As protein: CASSLVAGVIDTQYF.

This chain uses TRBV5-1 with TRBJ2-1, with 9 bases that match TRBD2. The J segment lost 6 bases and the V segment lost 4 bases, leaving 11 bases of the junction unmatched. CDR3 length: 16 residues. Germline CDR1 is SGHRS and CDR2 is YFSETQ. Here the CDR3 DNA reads TGCGCCAGCAGCCCCCCGGTAGCGGGAGACGGCAATGAGCAGTTCTTC. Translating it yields CASSPPVAGDGNEQFF.

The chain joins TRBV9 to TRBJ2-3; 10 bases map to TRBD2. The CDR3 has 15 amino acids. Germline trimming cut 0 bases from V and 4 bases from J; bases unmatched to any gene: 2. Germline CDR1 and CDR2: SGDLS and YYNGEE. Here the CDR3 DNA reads TGTGCCAGCAGCGTAGCGGGGACTAGCGCAGATACGCAGTATTTT. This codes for CASSVAGTSADTQYF. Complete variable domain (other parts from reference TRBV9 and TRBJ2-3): DSGVTQTPKHLITATGQRVTLRCSPRSGDLSVYWYQQSLDQGLQFLIQYYNGEERAKGNILERFSAQQFPDLHSELNLSSLELGDSALYFCASSVAGTSADTQYFGPGTRLTVL.

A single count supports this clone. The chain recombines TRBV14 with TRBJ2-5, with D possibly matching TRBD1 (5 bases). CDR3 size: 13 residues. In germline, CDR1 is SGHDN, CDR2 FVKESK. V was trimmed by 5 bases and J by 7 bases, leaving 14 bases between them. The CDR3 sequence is CASSVGVLRTQYF. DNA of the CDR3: TGTGCCAGCAGCGTAGGGGTTCTGCGGACCCAGTACTTC.

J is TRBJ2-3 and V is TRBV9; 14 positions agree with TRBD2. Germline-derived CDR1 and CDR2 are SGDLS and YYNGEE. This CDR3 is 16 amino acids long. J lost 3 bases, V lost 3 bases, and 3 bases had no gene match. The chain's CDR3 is CASSAGTSGRTDTQYF. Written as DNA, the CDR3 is TGTGCCAGCAGCGCCGGGACTAGCGGGAGAACAGATACGCAGTATTTT.

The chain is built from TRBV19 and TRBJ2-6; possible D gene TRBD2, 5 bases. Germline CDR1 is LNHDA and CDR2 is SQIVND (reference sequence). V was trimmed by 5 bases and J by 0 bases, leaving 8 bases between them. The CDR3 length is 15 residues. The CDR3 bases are TGTGCCAGTAGTCATGGGAGCTCTGGGGCCAACGTCCTGACTTTC. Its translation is CASSHGSSGANVLTF.

DNA for the CDR3: TGTGCCAGCAGTGAGAAACAGGGGGTCGATGGCTACACCTTC. The encoded protein is CASSEKQGVDGYTF. This rearrangement joins TRBV2 to TRBJ1-2; 8 bases align to TRBD1. V was clipped by 3 bases and J by 6 bases; unmatched bases: 6. The germline V gene encodes CDR1 SNHLY and CDR2 FYNNEI. The CDR3 extends over 14 amino acids.

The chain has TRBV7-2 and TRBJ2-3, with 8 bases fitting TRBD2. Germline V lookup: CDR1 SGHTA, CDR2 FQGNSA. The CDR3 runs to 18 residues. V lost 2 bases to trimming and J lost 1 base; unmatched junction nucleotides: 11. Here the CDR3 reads CASSLIGGLAGRTDTQYF. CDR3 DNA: TGTGCCAGCAGCTTAATAGGAGGGCTAGCGGGTCGCACAGATACGCAGTATTTT.

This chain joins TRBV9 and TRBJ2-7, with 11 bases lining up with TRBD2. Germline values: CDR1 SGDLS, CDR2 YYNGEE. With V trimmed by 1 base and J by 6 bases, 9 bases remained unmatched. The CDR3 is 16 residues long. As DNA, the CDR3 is TGTGCCAGCAGCGTAACCCCACTAGCGGGAGATCGCGAGCAGTACTTC. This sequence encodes CASSVTPLAGDREQYF.

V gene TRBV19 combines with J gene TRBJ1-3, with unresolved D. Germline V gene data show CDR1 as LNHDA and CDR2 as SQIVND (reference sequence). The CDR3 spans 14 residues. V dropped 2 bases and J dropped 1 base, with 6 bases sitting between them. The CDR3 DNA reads TGTGCCAGTAGTATAACAGCTTCTGGAAACACCATATATTTT. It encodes CASSITASGNTIYF.